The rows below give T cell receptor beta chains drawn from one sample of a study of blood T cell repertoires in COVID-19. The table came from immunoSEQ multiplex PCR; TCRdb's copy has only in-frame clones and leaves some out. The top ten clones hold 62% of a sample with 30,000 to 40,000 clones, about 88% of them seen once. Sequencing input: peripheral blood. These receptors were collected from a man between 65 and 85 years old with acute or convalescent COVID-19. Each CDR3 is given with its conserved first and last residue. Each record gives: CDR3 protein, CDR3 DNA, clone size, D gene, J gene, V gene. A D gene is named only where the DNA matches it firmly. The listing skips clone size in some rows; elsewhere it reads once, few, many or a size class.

CAWSHSPYEQYF	TGTGCCTGGAGTCACAGTCCCTACGAGCAGTACTTC	.	.	TRBJ2-7	TRBV30
CASSLPGGKTQHF	TGTGCCAGCAGCCTCCCGGGGGGGAAGACCCAGCATTTT	.	.	TRBJ1-5	TRBV28
CASSFTRTLNSPLHF	TGTGCCAGCAGTTTCACCAGAACCTTGAATTCACCCCTCCACTTT	few	.	TRBJ1-6	TRBV6-5
CASSPGGEGNQPQHF	TGTGCCAGCAGCCCGGGGGGGGAAGGCAATCAGCCCCAGCATTTT	.	.	TRBJ1-5	TRBV7-9
CASCPRGERSPLHF	TGCGCCAGCTGCCCGCGGGGAGAAAGGTCACCCCTCCACTTT	.	.	TRBJ1-6	TRBV5-1
CASSQGVARGEQFF	TGTGCCAGCAGCCAAGGAGTAGCTCGGGGTGAGCAGTTCTTC	.	.	TRBJ2-1	TRBV14
CSVEDQGRAFF	TGCAGCGTTGAAGATCAGGGAAGAGCTTTCTTT	few	.	TRBJ1-1	TRBV29-1
CATSIASGGQETQYF	TGTGCCACCAGCATCGCTAGCGGAGGCCAAGAGACCCAGTACTTC	.	TRBD2	TRBJ2-5	TRBV15
CASSPGTGIGYTF	TGTGCCAGCAGTCCCGGGACAGGGATTGGCTACACCTTC	once	TRBD1	TRBJ1-2	TRBV28
CASSPTWSTYNEQFF	TGTGCCAGCAGCCCGACCTGGAGCACCTACAATGAGCAGTTCTTC	few	.	TRBJ2-1	TRBV9
CASSDNYDSSAYEQYF	TGTGCCAGCAGCGATAACTACGACAGCTCAGCCTACGAGCAGTACTTC	.	.	TRBJ2-7	TRBV5-4
CASSLRTGQFGAFF	TGTGCCAGCAGTTTAAGGACAGGGCAATTTGGGGCTTTCTTT	.	TRBD1	TRBJ1-1	TRBV28
CASSFGAAQGGYGYTF	TGTGCCAGCAGTTTTGGAGCGGCCCAGGGGGGCTATGGCTACACCTTC	.	TRBD1	TRBJ1-2	TRBV28
CASSNSGGGGELFF	TGTGCCAGCAGTAATAGCGGGGGTGGCGGGGAGCTGTTTTTT	.	TRBD2	TRBJ2-2	TRBV6-5
CASSAELNEQFF	TGTGCCAGCAGCGCGGAGTTGAATGAGCAGTTCTTC	.	.	TRBJ2-1	TRBV7-2
CASRGLEEAFF	TGTGCCAGCAGGGGTCTAGAGGAAGCTTTCTTT	.	.	TRBJ1-1	TRBV6-5
CASSIPGTQEKLFF	TGTGCCAGTAGTATCCCCGGGACACAAGAAAAACTGTTTTTT	.	.	TRBJ1-4	TRBV19
CASSPRGNTEAFF	TGTGCCAGCAGCCCCCGGGGGAACACTGAAGCTTTCTTT	.	.	TRBJ1-1	TRBV9
CASSLTGGRKTQYF	TGCGCCAGCAGCTTGACAGGGGGAAGAAAGACCCAGTACTTC	.	TRBD1	TRBJ2-5	TRBV5-1
CASSFGSGYGYTF	TGTGCCAGCAGTTTTGGGTCGGGCTATGGCTACACCTTC	.	.	TRBJ1-2	TRBV12-3/TRBV12-4
CASSRLGLAGSYNEQFF	TGTGCCAGCAGCCGATTGGGGCTAGCGGGGTCCTACAATGAGCAGTTCTTC	.	TRBD2	TRBJ2-1	TRBV11-2
CASSPGTGPGTGELFF	TGTGCCAGTAGTCCCGGGACAGGCCCAGGGACCGGGGAGCTGTTTTTT	.	TRBD1	TRBJ2-2	TRBV19
CASSAQGSSYTEAFF	TGTGCCAGCAGCGCCCAGGGGTCGTCTTACACTGAAGCTTTCTTT	.	.	TRBJ1-1	TRBV11-3
CASSVTATYNEQFF	TGTGCCAGCAGCGTGACTGCAACTTACAATGAGCAGTTCTTC	.	.	TRBJ2-1	TRBV6-2/TRBV6-3
CASSLEEGSGANVLTF	TGTGCCAGCAGCTTAGAAGAGGGCTCTGGGGCCAACGTCCTGACTTTC	.	.	TRBJ2-6	TRBV7-2
CASSGGGQGKDTEAFF	TGTGCCAGCAGTGGGGGAGGACAGGGCAAGGACACTGAAGCTTTCTTT	.	TRBD1	TRBJ1-1	TRBV6-1
CASSRILAGGSTDTQYF	TGTGCCAGCAGCCGTATTCTAGCGGGGGGGAGCACAGATACGCAGTATTTT	once	TRBD2	TRBJ2-3	TRBV11-2
CSTGTGSTEAFF	TGCAGTACCGGGACAGGTAGTACTGAAGCTTTCTTT	.	TRBD1	TRBJ1-1	TRBV29-1
CASSIQGRQPQHF	TGTGCCAGTAGTATTCAGGGCCGGCAGCCCCAGCATTTT	.	.	TRBJ1-5	TRBV19
CASSPGQSGANVLTF	TGTGCCAGCAGCCCAGGACAGTCTGGGGCCAACGTCCTGACTTTC	.	.	TRBJ2-6	TRBV3-1/TRBV3-2
CASSRPSTGELFF	TGTGCCAGCAGCCGGCCCAGTACCGGGGAGCTGTTTTTT	once	.	TRBJ2-2	TRBV7-8
CASISRVAGYTF	TGTGCCAGCATCAGCAGGGTGGCTGGCTACACCTTC	.	.	TRBJ1-2	TRBV6-5
CASSYYRAGELFF	TGTGCCAGCAGTTACTACAGGGCCGGGGAGCTGTTTTTT	.	.	TRBJ2-2	TRBV6-5